This TCR beta chain was captured in a study of radiotherapy plus CTLA-4 blockade in lung cancer. On the study more broadly: Disease control was achieved by around 32% of patients, and objective responses by more than 15%. Study-wide points: Alongside interferon-beta, early blood T cell clone dynamics were reportedly the best predictor of response. Subsequent to radiotherapy plus ipilimumab, tumor-derived TCR clones underwent expansion in blood.

Ipilimumab CTLA-4 blockade and focal radiation were given to patients with chemo-refractory metastatic non-small-cell lung cancer. Of note for this clone: Its antigen is as yet unknown.

CDR3 length equals 15 residues. Trimming took off 4 bases at V and 0 bases at J, with 11 bases between the two ends. The germline gives CDR1 SGHKS, CDR2 YYEKEE (reference sequence). Profiling relied on immunoSEQ multiplex PCR, and the TCRdb table lists in-frame clones only, not all of them. The repertoire holds about 72,000 clones, with around 86% as singletons. The rearrangement joins TRBV5-5 to TRBJ1-5; no reliable D call. The specimen was peripheral blood, collected from a patient treated with radiotherapy plus ipilimumab. This receptor was identified in a human donor with non-small cell lung cancer who had a partial response to radiotherapy plus ipilimumab. The CDR3 coding sequence is TGTGCCAGCAGCCTGGCCCCGTATAGCAATCAGCCCCAGCATTTT. Translating it yields CASSLAPYSNQPQHF.